A selection of T cell receptor beta chains follows, all from one sample in a study of OX40 agonist ivuxolimab in advanced cancers. Profiled with immunoSEQ multiplex PCR; TCRdb holds only in-frame clones, not every one. In the table there are about 77,000 clones, approximately 84% of which are singletons. The sample here was CD4+ or CD8+ T cells sorted from blood, taken in a trial of the OX40 agonist ivuxolimab. The receptor set was obtained from an adult with an advanced solid tumor such as melanoma, head and neck, liver or kidney cancer. CDR3s include the opening cysteine and the closing phenylalanine or tryptophan. Fields, in order: clone size, D gene, V gene, J gene, CDR3 protein, CDR3 DNA. A D gene is named only where the DNA matches it firmly. Part of the rows lack a size; the others show once, few, many or a class for expanded clones.

clone size: -
D gene: -
V gene: TRBV5-6
J gene: TRBJ2-7
CDR3 protein: CARNKHEQYF
CDR3 DNA: TGTGCCAGAAACAAACACGAGCAGTACTTC

clone size: -
D gene: TRBD1
V gene: TRBV5-5
J gene: TRBJ2-7
CDR3 protein: CASSWTPGQGTYEQYF
CDR3 DNA: TGTGCCAGCAGTTGGACTCCGGGACAGGGAACCTACGAGCAGTACTTC

clone size: -
D gene: -
V gene: TRBV19
J gene: TRBJ2-3
CDR3 protein: CASSTGQEDTQYF
CDR3 DNA: TGTGCCAGTAGCACCGGGCAGGAAGATACGCAGTATTTT

clone size: -
D gene: -
V gene: TRBV30
J gene: TRBJ2-3
CDR3 protein: CAWSGSLTDTQYF
CDR3 DNA: TGTGCCTGGAGCGGCTCCCTTACAGATACGCAGTATTTT

clone size: -
D gene: TRBD1
V gene: TRBV14
J gene: TRBJ1-2
CDR3 protein: CASSQTGGYGYTF
CDR3 DNA: TGTGCCAGCAGCCAAACAGGGGGCTATGGCTACACCTTC

clone size: few
D gene: -
V gene: TRBV7-8
J gene: TRBJ1-6
CDR3 protein: CASTLRTRDSPLHF
CDR3 DNA: TGTGCCAGCACCTTAAGGACCCGCGATTCACCCCTCCACTTT

clone size: few
D gene: TRBD1
V gene: TRBV5-4
J gene: TRBJ1-2
CDR3 protein: CASSQDRVGYTF
CDR3 DNA: TGTGCCAGCAGCCAGGACAGGGTCGGCTACACCTTC

clone size: -
D gene: -
V gene: TRBV6-5
J gene: TRBJ1-2
CDR3 protein: CASSYGRVNYGYTF
CDR3 DNA: TGTGCCAGCAGTTACGGGAGGGTTAACTATGGCTACACCTTC

clone size: -
D gene: TRBD1
V gene: TRBV5-1
J gene: TRBJ2-2
CDR3 protein: CASSSDRESNTGELFF
CDR3 DNA: TGCGCCAGCAGCAGTGACAGGGAATCGAACACCGGGGAGCTGTTTTTT

clone size: -
D gene: -
V gene: TRBV7-2
J gene: TRBJ2-7
CDR3 protein: CASSLTEGAYEQYF
CDR3 DNA: TGTGCCAGCAGCTTAACAGAGGGGGCCTACGAGCAGTACTTC

clone size: few
D gene: -
V gene: TRBV5-6
J gene: TRBJ1-2
CDR3 protein: CASSLQGYGYTF
CDR3 DNA: TGTGCCAGCAGCTTACAGGGCTATGGCTACACCTTC

clone size: -
D gene: -
V gene: TRBV7-6
J gene: TRBJ2-2
CDR3 protein: CASSLAATRELFF
CDR3 DNA: TGTGCCAGCAGCTTAGCGGCAACGCGGGAGCTGTTTTTT

clone size: few
D gene: -
V gene: TRBV6-5
J gene: TRBJ1-2
CDR3 protein: CASSYTRSISYGYTF
CDR3 DNA: TGTGCCAGCAGTTACACCCGGAGTATTAGCTATGGCTACACCTTC

clone size: -
D gene: TRBD1
V gene: TRBV6-5
J gene: TRBJ1-2
CDR3 protein: CASSPQGAANYGYTF
CDR3 DNA: TGTGCCAGCAGTCCTCAGGGGGCAGCTAACTATGGCTACACCTTC

clone size: once
D gene: -
V gene: TRBV12-5
J gene: TRBJ1-5
CDR3 protein: CASAREANQPQHF
CDR3 DNA: TGTGCTAGTGCCCGGGAGGCAAATCAGCCCCAGCATTTT

clone size: -
D gene: -
V gene: TRBV5-6
J gene: TRBJ1-1
CDR3 protein: CASSFGDGRKLSNTEAFF
CDR3 DNA: TGTGCCAGCAGCTTTGGTGACGGCAGAAAACTCTCGAACACTGAAGCTTTCTTT

clone size: -
D gene: -
V gene: TRBV4-3
J gene: TRBJ2-1
CDR3 protein: CASSQESVGSNEQFF
CDR3 DNA: TGCGCCAGCAGCCAAGAAAGTGTCGGGAGCAATGAGCAGTTCTTC

clone size: once
D gene: TRBD1
V gene: TRBV7-8
J gene: TRBJ1-1
CDR3 protein: CASSSQGGNTEAFF
CDR3 DNA: TGTGCCAGCAGCTCCCAGGGGGGGAACACTGAAGCTTTCTTT

clone size: -
D gene: -
V gene: TRBV2
J gene: TRBJ2-7
CDR3 protein: CASNGQYYEQYF
CDR3 DNA: TGTGCCAGCAACGGACAGTACTACGAGCAGTACTTC

clone size: -
D gene: -
V gene: TRBV2
J gene: TRBJ1-2
CDR3 protein: CASRTSGFWGGGYTF
CDR3 DNA: TGTGCCAGCAGAACAAGCGGGTTCTGGGGGGGCGGCTACACCTTC